The TCR beta chain under discussion was sequenced for a study of T and B cells in COVID-19 patients. TRB was amplified from about 250-500 ng of blood genomic DNA. TRB rearrangements were amplified by multiplex PCR with BIOMED2 TRB-A/B primers. MiXCR, run by TCRdb on the multiplex PCR reads, gives a single entry per CDR3 protein. The repertoire holds almost 6,000 distinct CDR3 sequences, 25% to 30% seen once, with approximately 20% in the top ten. This clonotype is labeled as medium-sized. The receptor's source is a human donor with active COVID-19. Sequencing was performed on blood.

CDR3 in amino acids: CASSLGGSGNTIYF. The CDR3 nucleotides read TGTGCCAGCAGCTTGGGGGGCTCTGGAAACACCATATATTTT. J is TRBJ1-3 and V is TRBV13; a weak D match, TRBD1 (5 bases). There are 14 residues in the CDR3. The germline V gene has CDR1 PRHDT and CDR2 FYEKMQ (reference sequence). V lost 3 bases to trimming and J lost 0 bases, with 6 bases between them.